This record covers a single T cell receptor (beta chain). This CDR3 comprises 17 residues. J gave up 0 bases and V 3 bases, and 9 bases lay outside the gene matches. The germline CDR1 and CDR2 sequences are SGHAT and FQNNGV. Per the authors' pipeline: Using reference gene primer amplification, nucleated cell counts were estimated. Assay used: immunoSEQ multiplex PCR; TCRdb lists only in-frame clones, some missing. D and trimming come from the DNA, and the V and J calls and clone size come from that table. Counted here are around 140,000 clones, around 87% occurring once; the ten biggest clones make up roughly 13%. This record comes from a study of blood T cell repertoires in COVID-19. The wider study: PBMCs, B-cell-depleted T cells, or T cells were the source of the cDNA or gDNA that made up the material.

Followed over time, Seattle patients had been enrolled while infection was active. The clonotype was recovered from a man between 18 and 35 years old with COVID-19, enrolled during active disease. Sequencing used peripheral blood. The chain joins TRBV11-2 to TRBJ2-3; 7 bases map to TRBD2. The CDR3: CASSLGWRELSTDTQYF. CDR3 DNA: TGTGCCAGCAGCTTGGGCTGGCGGGAGTTGAGCACAGATACGCAGTATTTT. The full variable domain, rest sourced from reference TRBV11-2 and TRBJ2-3, is EAGVAQSPRYKIIEKRQSVAFWCNPISGHATLYWYQQILGQGPKLLIQFQNNGVVDDSQLPKDRFSAERLKGVDSTLKIQPAKLEDSAVYLCASSLGWRELSTDTQYFGPGTRLTVL.